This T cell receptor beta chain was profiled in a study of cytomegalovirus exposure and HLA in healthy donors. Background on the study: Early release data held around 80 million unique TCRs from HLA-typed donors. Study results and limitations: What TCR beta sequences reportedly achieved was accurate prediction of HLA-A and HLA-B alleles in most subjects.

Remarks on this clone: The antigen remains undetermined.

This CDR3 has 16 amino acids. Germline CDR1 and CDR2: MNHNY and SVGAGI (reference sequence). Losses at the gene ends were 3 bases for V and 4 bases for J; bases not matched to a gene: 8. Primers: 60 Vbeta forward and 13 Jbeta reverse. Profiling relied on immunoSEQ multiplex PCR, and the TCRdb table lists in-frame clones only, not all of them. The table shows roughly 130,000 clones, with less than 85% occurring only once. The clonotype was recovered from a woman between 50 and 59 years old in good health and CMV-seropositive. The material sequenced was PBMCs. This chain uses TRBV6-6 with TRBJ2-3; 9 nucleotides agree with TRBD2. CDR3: CASSYAGGQRADTQYF. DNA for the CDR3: TGTGCCAGCAGTTATGCGGGGGGGCAGAGGGCAGATACGCAGTATTTT.